This entry lists 26 T cell receptor beta chains sequenced from one sample in a study of blood T cell repertoires in COVID-19. Produced via immunoSEQ multiplex PCR; TCRdb's table is partial and in-frame only. In the table there are 75,000 to 100,000 clones, 88% of which are singletons. Sequencing used peripheral blood. The source is a man aged 65 to 85 with acute or convalescent COVID-19.

The chain carries TRBV11-2 and TRBJ2-3; D gene ambiguous. The CDR3 is made up of 12 amino acids. Germline-derived CDR1 and CDR2 are SGHAT and FQNNGV. Trimming took 8 bases from V and 4 from J, leaving 10 bases between them. Written as DNA, the CDR3 is TGTGCCAGCCACAGCTCGTCAGATACGCAGTATTTT. Protein product: CASHSSSDTQYF.

V gene TRBV24-1 combines with J gene TRBJ2-3; D is perhaps TRBD1 (6 bases). Trimming removed 0 bases at V and 1 base at J, with 7 bases between. The germline gives CDR1 KGHDR, CDR2 SFDVKD. The CDR3 extends over 15 amino acids. CDR3 region: CATSDLRTGTDTQYF. The CDR3 bases are TGTGCCACCAGTGATTTGCGGACAGGCACAGATACGCAGTATTTT.

This chain's CDR3 is CASSVGASGNEKLFF. The DNA for the CDR3 is TGTGCCAGCAGCGTAGGGGCAAGCGGAAATGAAAAACTGTTTTTT. The rearrangement joins TRBV9 to TRBJ1-4; D is unclear. Germline CDR1 reads SGDLS; CDR2 reads YYNGEE. Trimming pared 0 bases from V and 5 bases from J, leaving 11 bases between. The CDR3 runs to 15 residues.

The chain joins TRBV18 to TRBJ2-3; 8 bases agree with TRBD1. V gave up 5 bases and J gave up 1 base; unmatched junction bases: 11. The germline V gene encodes CDR1 KGHSH and CDR2 LQKENI. The CDR3 runs 17 residues. CDR3 bases: TGTGCCAGCTCATACCGACAGGGGAAAGTGGGCACAGATACGCAGTATTTT. Its protein product is CASSYRQGKVGTDTQYF. The variable domain in full, completed from reference TRBV18 and TRBJ2-3, reads NAGVMQNPRHLVRRRGQEARLRCSPMKGHSHVYWYRQLPEEGLKFMVYLQKENIIDESGMPKERFSAEFPKEGPSILRIQQVVRGDSAAYFCASSYRQGKVGTDTQYFGPGTRLTVL.

This clone came up once. The rearrangement joins TRBV19 to TRBJ1-1; a weak D match, TRBD1 (6 bases). V dropped 4 bases and J dropped 4 bases, with 13 bases sitting between them. CDR1 and CDR2 from the germline V gene are LNHDA and SQIVND (reference sequence). This CDR3 region has 14 residues. This CDR3 is CASSSRQALTEAFF. The CDR3 nucleotides read TGTGCCAGTAGTAGCCGACAGGCCCTCACTGAAGCTTTCTTT.

V is TRBV3-1 (or the pseudogene TRBV3-2) and J is TRBJ2-7, with D maybe TRBD1 (6 bases). The germline gives CDR1 LGHDT, CDR2 YNNKEL (reference sequence). Trimming pared 1 base from V and 0 bases from J, leaving 10 bases between. The CDR3 is 15 residues long. Here the CDR3 reads CASSQVAGASYEQYF. In nucleotides, the CDR3 is TGTGCCAGCAGCCAAGTTGCAGGGGCCTCCTACGAGCAGTACTTC.

This chain uses TRBV2 with TRBJ1-3, with 7 bases lining up with TRBD1. The V segment lost 7 bases and the J segment 4 bases; nucleotides outside the gene matches: 4. Per germline, CDR1 SNHLY and CDR2 FYNNEI. The CDR3 extends over 13 amino acids. Here the CDR3 DNA reads TGTGCCAGCATAAACAGGGGAGGAAACACCATATATTTT. Protein sequence: CASINRGGNTIYF.

This clone was seen more than once but under ten times. The chain is built from TRBV2 and TRBJ2-7; D is unresolved. Germline V gene lookup returns CDR1 SNHLY and CDR2 FYNNEI. The CDR3 loop spans 12 amino acids. Trimming left V 7 bases short and J 0 bases short, with 7 bases between. CDR3 in DNA: TGTGCCAGCATACAGAGCTCCTACGAGCAGTACTTC. This sequence encodes CASIQSSYEQYF.

The chain uses TRBV6-5 and TRBJ2-1, with 7 bases that match TRBD1. The CDR3 sequence is 15 residues long. The junction had 5 bases not matched to a gene; V was cut back by 6 bases and J by 0 bases. Germline V gene lookup returns CDR1 MNHEY and CDR2 SVGAGI. The CDR3 sequence: CASSAGTASYNEQFF. CDR3 coding DNA: TGTGCCAGCAGCGCCGGGACAGCCTCCTACAATGAGCAGTTCTTC.

The chain couples TRBV6-4 to TRBJ2-2, with D possibly TRBD2 on 7 matching bases. The CDR3 has 14 amino acids. CDR1 is MRHNA, CDR2 SNTAGT, per germline. Deletions cut 3 bases from V and 4 bases from J, with 9 bases between. The CDR3 reads CASSERGGTGELFF. In nucleotides, the CDR3 is TGTGCCAGCAGTGAAAGGGGGGGCACCGGGGAGCTGTTTTTT.

This chain links TRBV2 with TRBJ1-5; weak D call: TRBD1 (5 bases). The V gene lost 4 bases and the J gene lost 4 bases, with 11 bases spanning the gap. Germline V gene sequence: CDR1 SNHLY, CDR2 FYNNEI. CDR3 size: 14 residues. CDR3 protein: CASSGQGPNQPQHF. CDR3 bases: TGTGCCAGCAGTGGGCAGGGCCCTAATCAGCCCCAGCATTTT.

The sample holds one count of this clone. This chain links TRBV6-2 or TRBV6-3 with TRBJ2-5; the D gene is possibly TRBD1 (7 bases). The CDR3 runs 16 residues. V lost 5 bases to trimming and J lost 5 bases, with 21 bases between them. Germline V CDR1 and CDR2: MNHEY, SVGEGT. DNA of the CDR3: TGTGCCAGCAGTCAAGGGACAGCGGGCGGGCGGGAGACCCAGTACTTC. This codes for CASSQGTAGGRETQYF.

The V and J genes are TRBV28 and TRBJ2-2, with 8 bases aligning to TRBD1. Germline CDR1 is MDHEN and CDR2 is SYDVKM. V was clipped by 4 bases and J by 6 bases; unmatched bases: 4. This CDR3 contains 14 residues. CDR3 coding DNA: TGTGCCAGCAGTTCAACAGGGGGACCCGGGGAGCTGTTTTTT. The encoded protein is CASSSTGGPGELFF.

The chain is built from TRBV3-1 (or the pseudogene TRBV3-2) and TRBJ2-3; possibly TRBD2 for D (5 bases). Germline lookup yields CDR1 LGHDT and CDR2 YNNKEL (reference sequence). Trimming left V 4 bases short and J 1 base short, with 12 bases between. This CDR3 has 15 amino acids. The CDR3 DNA reads as TGTGCCAGCAGCCCCGGGGTGGTGGGCACAGATACGCAGTATTTT. It codes for CASSPGVVGTDTQYF.

In this sample, this clone turned up once. The chain is built from TRBV7-6 and TRBJ1-5, with 11 bases fitting TRBD1. Germline V gene sequence: CDR1 SGHVS, CDR2 FNYEAQ. The CDR3 spans 16 residues. The ends lost 4 bases at V and 6 bases at J; junction bases unmatched: 8. Here the CDR3 reads CASSSAPDRGLQPQHF. The CDR3 nucleotides read TGTGCCAGCAGCTCAGCTCCGGACAGGGGGCTTCAGCCCCAGCATTTT.

The V and J genes are TRBV5-6 and TRBJ2-3, with 8 nucleotides matching TRBD2. In germline, CDR1 is SGHDT, CDR2 YYEEEE. The junction had 5 bases not matched to a gene; V was cut back by 1 base and J by 4 bases. The CDR3 spans 15 residues. The CDR3 DNA is TGTGCCAGCAGCTTGCCGGGACTAGGGTCAGATACGCAGTATTTT. The encoded protein is CASSLPGLGSDTQYF.

This clone has more than one count but fewer than ten. This chain connects TRBV18 to TRBJ2-1; TRBD2 matches 14 bases. CDR1 and CDR2 from the germline V gene are KGHSH and LQKENI. The CDR3 has 18 amino acids. Trimming cost V 5 bases and J 3 bases; bases outside gene matches: 9. The CDR3 region has the DNA TGTGCCAGCTCATACGTAGGGACTAGCGGGAGTATCTACAATGAGCAGTTCTTC. Translated: CASSYVGTSGSIYNEQFF.

This clone has more than one count but fewer than ten. J is TRBJ1-1 and V is TRBV29-1; no reliable D call. V lost 7 bases to trimming and J lost 1 base, with 19 bases between them. Germline loops: CDR1 SQVTM, CDR2 ANQGSEA. This CDR3 is 15 amino acids long. This CDR3 is CSAKRSGSGNTEAFF. DNA for the CDR3: TGCAGCGCCAAACGCAGCGGGAGCGGGAACACTGAAGCTTTCTTT.

This clone occurred once. The chain is built from TRBV19 and TRBJ2-6; D is ambiguous. Trimming stripped 7 bases from V and 0 bases from J, with 10 bases between. This CDR3 spans 15 amino acids. Germline-derived CDR1 and CDR2 are LNHDA and SQIVND (reference sequence). CDR3: CASNVGLSGANVLTF. The CDR3 nucleotides read TGTGCCAGTAATGTTGGGCTCTCTGGGGCCAACGTCCTGACTTTC.

This chain connects TRBV27 to TRBJ1-6, with a tentative D call TRBD1 (5 bases). The CDR3 has 15 amino acids. The ends were cut back, 4 bases at V and 5 bases at J, with 12 bases in the middle. Germline V lookup: CDR1 MNHEY, CDR2 SMNVEV (reference sequence). CDR3 amino acids: CASSWGSRNNSPLHF. CDR3 DNA sequence: TGTGCCAGCAGTTGGGGCAGTAGAAATAATTCACCCCTCCACTTT.

The chain links TRBV5-4 to TRBJ1-2; 7 bases line up with TRBD1. CDR3 size: 13 residues. From germline, CDR1 is SGHNT and CDR2 YYREEE (reference sequence). V lost 0 bases and J lost 4; bases outside the gene matches: 0. The CDR3 reads CASSLAGGYGYTF. CDR3 sequence (DNA): TGTGCCAGCAGCTTGGCAGGGGGCTATGGCTACACCTTC. Looking up the rest from reference TRBV5-4 and TRBJ1-2 gives the full variable domain: ETGVTQSPTHLIKTRGQQVTLRCSSQSGHNTVSWYQQALGQGPQFIFQYYREEENGRGNFPPRFSGLQFPNYSSELNVNALELDDSALYLCASSLAGGYGYTFGSGTRLTVV.

The chain employs TRBV2 and TRBJ2-7; the D gene is possibly TRBD1 (6 bases). V was trimmed by 11 bases and J by 3 bases, leaving 20 bases between them. Germline V gene sequence: CDR1 SNHLY, CDR2 FYNNEI. CDR3 length equals 14 residues. CDR3 residues: CAPGTGTRRYEQYF. For the CDR3, the DNA is TGTGCCCCTGGAACCGGGACACGTCGCTACGAGCAGTACTTC. The full variable domain, with the rest looked up from reference TRBV2 and TRBJ2-7, is EPEVTQTPSHQVTQMGQEVILRCVPISNHLYFYWYRQILGQKVEFLVSFYNNEISEKSEIFDDQFSVERPDGSNFTLKIRSTKLEDSAMYFCAPGTGTRRYEQYFGPGTRLTVT.

The rearrangement uses TRBV6-5 and TRBJ2-7; D is unclear. The V end was cut by 6 bases, the J end by 4 bases, with 19 bases between. The CDR3 is 15 residues long. Germline loops: CDR1 MNHEY, CDR2 SVGAGI. The CDR3 DNA follows: TGTGCCAGCAGAGAGCTGTACTTTTCCGCGTACGAGCAGTACTTC. As protein: CASRELYFSAYEQYF.

This clone has a handful of counts. The chain links TRBV18 to TRBJ1-5, with 11 bases identical to TRBD1. The germline gives CDR1 KGHSH, CDR2 LQKENI. After removal of 2 bases from V and 0 bases from J, the junction contained 3 bases not matched to a gene. This CDR3 has 17 residues. CDR3 sequence reads: CASSPEDRGPSNQPQHF. As DNA, the CDR3 is TGTGCCAGCTCACCAGAGGACAGGGGGCCTAGCAATCAGCCCCAGCATTTT. Filled out from reference TRBV18 and TRBJ1-5, the complete variable domain reads NAGVMQNPRHLVRRRGQEARLRCSPMKGHSHVYWYRQLPEEGLKFMVYLQKENIIDESGMPKERFSAEFPKEGPSILRIQQVVRGDSAAYFCASSPEDRGPSNQPQHFGDGTRLSIL.

The chain carries TRBV6-5 and TRBJ1-1; D uncertain. CDR1 is MNHEY and CDR2 is SVGAGI in the germline V gene. The CDR3 spans 15 residues. V was clipped by 0 bases and J by 10 bases, with 18 bases between them. CDR3 protein: CASSYSADRAIVAFF. The CDR3 DNA is TGTGCCAGCAGTTACTCAGCGGATAGGGCTATTGTAGCTTTCTTT.

The chain combines TRBV28 with TRBJ1-1, with 8 bases matching TRBD1. Germline trimming cut 2 bases from V and 10 bases from J; bases unmatched to any gene: 3. The CDR3 is made up of 12 amino acids. Germline V gives CDR1 MDHEN, CDR2 SYDVKM. The CDR3 loop is CASSLVGQGAFF. In DNA, the CDR3 is TGTGCCAGCAGTTTAGTAGGACAGGGAGCTTTCTTT.